The rows below give T cell receptor beta chains drawn from one sample of a study of cytomegalovirus exposure and HLA in healthy donors. TCRdb's copy holds only in-frame clones and misses some; the assay was immunoSEQ multiplex PCR. The data hold about 25,000 clones, with 79% observed a single time. The sequencing sample was made of PBMCs. The receptors were gathered from a male donor in good health and CMV-seronegative. Both conserved end residues are part of each CDR3. A D gene is named only where the DNA matches it firmly. A row's size may be missing; if present it is once, few, many or a size class.

TRBJ2-7 NA NA TRBV28 TGTGCCAGCAGCCGACAAACTCTCTACGAGCAGTACTTC CASSRQTLYEQYF
TRBJ1-6 NA NA TRBV6-6 TGTGCCAGCAGTCCCCCCGCCTATAATTCACCCCTCCACTTT CASSPPAYNSPLHF
TRBJ2-1 NA NA TRBV15 TGTGCCACCAGCGAGGGAAGTTCTCACAATGAGCAGTTCTTC CATSEGSSHNEQFF
TRBJ2-1 once NA TRBV30 TGTGCCTGGAGTGTCCTTGGGCGGGGACCGTTCAATGAGCAGTTCTTC CAWSVLGRGPFNEQFF
TRBJ2-5 once TRBD2 TRBV7-2 TGTGCCAGCAGCCCACCGACGGCGGGAGGGCCATTGGAGACCCAGTACTTC CASSPPTAGGPLETQYF
TRBJ2-3 few NA TRBV4-2 TGTGCCAGCAGCCAAGATGCGGGAGCAGGGGCAGATACGCAGTATTTT CASSQDAGAGADTQYF
TRBJ2-2 NA NA TRBV28 TGTGCCAGCAGTCCCACTTACACCGGGGAGCTGTTTTTT CASSPTYTGELFF
TRBJ2-7 NA NA TRBV6-6 TGTGCCAGCAGCCCGTCCTACGAGCAGTACTTC CASSPSYEQYF
TRBJ2-1 NA NA TRBV30 TGTGCCTGCGGGGGTATGGAGCAGTTCTTC CACGGMEQFF
TRBJ2-3 NA TRBD2 TRBV6-4 TGTGCCAGCAGTGGCGGGGGGGCCACAGATACGCAGTATTTT CASSGGGATDTQYF
TRBJ1-2 NA NA TRBV5-5 TGTGCCAGCAGCTTGTTACAGGGCGGGGGCTACACCTTC CASSLLQGGGYTF